A selection of T cell receptor beta chains follows, all from one sample in a study of neoadjuvant anti-PD-1 for oral cavity cancer. Sequencing was performed with immunoSEQ multiplex PCR; in TCRdb, only in-frame clones are kept and a portion is missing. This sample has 40,000 or so clones, with 30% to 40% found just once. Sequenced here: tumor tissue, sampled after nivolumab (anti-PD-1) treatment. All receptors derive from a person aged 35-79 years with oral cavity squamous cell carcinoma. CDR3s include the opening cysteine and the closing phenylalanine or tryptophan. Fields, in order: V gene, clone size, J gene, CDR3 protein. The size field is filled for only some rows; it gives once, few, many or a size class.

V: TRBV6-5; size: .; J: TRBJ2-3; CDR3: CASSVSDTQYF
V: TRBV5-1; size: .; J: TRBJ2-7; CDR3: CASSLGPSGTYEQYF
V: TRBV6-5; size: .; J: TRBJ1-1; CDR3: CASSRAAGGNTEAFF
V: TRBV7-9; size: few; J: TRBJ1-2; CDR3: CASSLAGQGYYGYTF
V: TRBV30; size: .; J: TRBJ2-4; CDR3: CAWTTAKNIQYF
V: TRBV4-1; size: many; J: TRBJ1-1; CDR3: CASSQDLGRGVNTEAFF
V: TRBV5-4; size: few; J: TRBJ2-6; CDR3: CASSLSRQGGNLGVVLTF
V: TRBV4-1; size: many; J: TRBJ2-2; CDR3: CASSQGTIANTGELFF
V: TRBV29-1; size: .; J: TRBJ1-2; CDR3: CSVDGSFGGYTF
V: TRBV5-1; size: .; J: TRBJ1-5; CDR3: CASSWGAVNQPQHF
V: TRBV27; size: few; J: TRBJ1-6; CDR3: CASSLESSATSYNSPLHF
V: TRBV30; size: .; J: TRBJ2-7; CDR3: CACDSGGLYEQYF
V: TRBV25-1; size: few; J: TRBJ1-2; CDR3: CASRGGYGYTF
V: TRBV19; size: .; J: TRBJ1-4; CDR3: CASRRQDFSEKLFF
V: TRBV9; size: .; J: TRBJ2-3; CDR3: CASSVDLGPDTQYF
V: TRBV30; size: many; J: TRBJ1-4; CDR3: CAWTDQGAGEKLFF
V: TRBV7-3; size: few; J: TRBJ2-1; CDR3: CASSLVLGLAGGFYEQFF
V: TRBV19; size: few; J: TRBJ2-1; CDR3: CASSNIAAGSGNEQFF
V: TRBV1; size: .; J: TRBJ2-3; CDR3: CTSSQLTSGGAVDTQYF
V: TRBV12-5; size: .; J: TRBJ2-5; CDR3: CASGLVHSGTQYF
V: TRBV5-1; size: .; J: TRBJ1-5; CDR3: CASSLAGHSNQPQHF
V: TRBV5-1; size: .; J: TRBJ2-1; CDR3: CASSWAGGSYNEQFF
V: TRBV30; size: few; J: TRBJ2-7; CDR3: CAWSVPALTYEQYF
V: TRBV6-5; size: .; J: TRBJ2-7; CDR3: CASSVYRGYEQYF
V: TRBV19; size: many; J: TRBJ1-1; CDR3: CASSIQGNTEAFF
V: TRBV29-1; size: few; J: TRBJ2-1; CDR3: CTVGRSYNEQFF